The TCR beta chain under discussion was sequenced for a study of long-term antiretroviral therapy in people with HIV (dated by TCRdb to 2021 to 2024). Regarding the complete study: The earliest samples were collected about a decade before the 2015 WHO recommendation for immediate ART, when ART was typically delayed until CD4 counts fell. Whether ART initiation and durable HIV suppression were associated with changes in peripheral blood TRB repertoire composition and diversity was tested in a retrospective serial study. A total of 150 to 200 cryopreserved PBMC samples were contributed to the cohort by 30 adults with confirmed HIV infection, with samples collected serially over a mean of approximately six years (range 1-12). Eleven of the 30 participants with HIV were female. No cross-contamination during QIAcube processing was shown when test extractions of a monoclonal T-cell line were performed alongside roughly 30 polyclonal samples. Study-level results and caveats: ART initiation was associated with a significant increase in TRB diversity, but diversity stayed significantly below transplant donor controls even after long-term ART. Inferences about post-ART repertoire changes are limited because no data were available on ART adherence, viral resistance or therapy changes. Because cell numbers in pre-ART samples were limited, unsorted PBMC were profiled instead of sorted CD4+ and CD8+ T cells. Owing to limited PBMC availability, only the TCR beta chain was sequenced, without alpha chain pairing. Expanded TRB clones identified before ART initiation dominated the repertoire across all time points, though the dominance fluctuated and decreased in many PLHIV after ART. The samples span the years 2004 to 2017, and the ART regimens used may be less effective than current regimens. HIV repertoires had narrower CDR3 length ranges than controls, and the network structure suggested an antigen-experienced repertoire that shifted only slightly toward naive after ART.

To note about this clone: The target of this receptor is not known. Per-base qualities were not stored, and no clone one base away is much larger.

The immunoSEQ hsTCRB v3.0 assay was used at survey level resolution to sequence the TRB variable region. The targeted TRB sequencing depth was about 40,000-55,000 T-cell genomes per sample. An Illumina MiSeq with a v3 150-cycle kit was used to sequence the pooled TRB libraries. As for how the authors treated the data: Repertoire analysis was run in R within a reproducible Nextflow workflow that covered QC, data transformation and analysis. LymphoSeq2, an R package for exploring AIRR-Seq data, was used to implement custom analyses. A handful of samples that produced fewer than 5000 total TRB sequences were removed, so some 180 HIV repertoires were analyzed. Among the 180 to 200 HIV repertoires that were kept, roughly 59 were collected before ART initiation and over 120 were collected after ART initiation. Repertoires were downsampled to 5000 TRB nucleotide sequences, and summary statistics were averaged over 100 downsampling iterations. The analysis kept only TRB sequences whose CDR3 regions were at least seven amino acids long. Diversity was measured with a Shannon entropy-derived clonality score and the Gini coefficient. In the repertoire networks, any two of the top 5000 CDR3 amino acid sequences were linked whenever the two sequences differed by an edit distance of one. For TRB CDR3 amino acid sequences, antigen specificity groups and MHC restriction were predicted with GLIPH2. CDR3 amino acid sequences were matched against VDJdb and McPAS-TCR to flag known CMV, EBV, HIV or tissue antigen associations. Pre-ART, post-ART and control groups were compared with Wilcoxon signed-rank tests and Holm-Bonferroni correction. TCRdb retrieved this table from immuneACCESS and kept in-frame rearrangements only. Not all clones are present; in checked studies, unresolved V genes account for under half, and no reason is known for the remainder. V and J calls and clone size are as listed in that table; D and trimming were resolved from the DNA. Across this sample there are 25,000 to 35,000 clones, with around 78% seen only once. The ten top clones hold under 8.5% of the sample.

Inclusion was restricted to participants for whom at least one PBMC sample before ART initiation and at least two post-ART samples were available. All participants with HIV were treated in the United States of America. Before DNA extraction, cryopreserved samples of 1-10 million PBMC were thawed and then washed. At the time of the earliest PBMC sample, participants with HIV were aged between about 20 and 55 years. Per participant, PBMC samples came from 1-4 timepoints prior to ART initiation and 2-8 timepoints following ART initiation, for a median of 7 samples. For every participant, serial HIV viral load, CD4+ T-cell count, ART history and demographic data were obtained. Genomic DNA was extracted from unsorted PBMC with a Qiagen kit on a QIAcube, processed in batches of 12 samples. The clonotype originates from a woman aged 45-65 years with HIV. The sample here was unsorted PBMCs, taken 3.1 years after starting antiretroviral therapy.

The sequenced DNA is TGCGCCAGCAGAGCGGGACCCACATTGTCAGATACGCAGTATTTT. Its protein is CASRAGPTLSDTQYF. The V and J segments used are TRBV5-1 and TRBJ2-3, with 7 junctional bases fitting TRBD2. CDR1 and CDR2 are drawn from the germline V gene: SGHRS, YFSETQ. For this chain, trimming is 5 bases at the V end and 4 bases at the J end, and the number of junction bases without a gene match is 10. Inclusive of the bounding cysteine and phenylalanine, the CDR3 is 15 residues long. Only the CDR3 part of the read is kept: 45 bases, read in frame from the first base.